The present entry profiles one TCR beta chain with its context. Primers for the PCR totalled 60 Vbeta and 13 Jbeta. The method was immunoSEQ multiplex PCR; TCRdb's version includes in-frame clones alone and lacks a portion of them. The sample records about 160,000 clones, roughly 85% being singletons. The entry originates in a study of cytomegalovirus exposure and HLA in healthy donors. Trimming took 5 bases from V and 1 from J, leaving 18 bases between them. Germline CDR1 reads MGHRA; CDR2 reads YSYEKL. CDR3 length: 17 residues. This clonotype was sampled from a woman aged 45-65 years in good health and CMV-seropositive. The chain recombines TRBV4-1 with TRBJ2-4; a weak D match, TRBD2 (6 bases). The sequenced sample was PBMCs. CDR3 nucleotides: TGCGCCAGCAGCAACGATGGGAGGAGAACGGCCAAAAACATTCAGTACTTC. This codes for CASSNDGRRTAKNIQYF.